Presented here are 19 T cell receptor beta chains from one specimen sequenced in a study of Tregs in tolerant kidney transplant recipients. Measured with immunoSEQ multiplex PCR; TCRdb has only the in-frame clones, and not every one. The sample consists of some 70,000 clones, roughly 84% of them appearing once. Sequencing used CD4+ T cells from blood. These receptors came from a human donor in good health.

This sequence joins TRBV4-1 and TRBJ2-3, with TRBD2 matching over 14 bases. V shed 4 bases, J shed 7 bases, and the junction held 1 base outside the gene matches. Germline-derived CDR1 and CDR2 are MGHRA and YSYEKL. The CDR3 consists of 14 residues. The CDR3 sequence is CASSRLAGGHTQYF. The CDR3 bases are TGCGCCAGCAGCCGACTAGCGGGGGGGCATACGCAGTATTTT.

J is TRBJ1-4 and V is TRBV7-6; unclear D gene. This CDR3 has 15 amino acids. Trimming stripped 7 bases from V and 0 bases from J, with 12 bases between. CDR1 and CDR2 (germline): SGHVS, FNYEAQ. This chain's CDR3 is CASTRGLATNEKLFF. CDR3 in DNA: TGTGCCAGCACCCGTGGACTGGCAACTAATGAAAAACTGTTTTTT.

This CDR3 is CAYYRTDTEAFF. CDR3 nucleotide sequence: TGTGCCTATTATAGGACAGACACTGAAGCTTTCTTT. The V call is TRBV5-4, the J call TRBJ1-1; D perhaps matches TRBD1 (6 bases). CDR3 length equals 12 residues. CDR1 and CDR2 from the germline V gene are SGHNT and YYREEE (reference sequence). The germline V and J ends were trimmed by 10 bases and 3 bases, with 13 bases remaining between them.

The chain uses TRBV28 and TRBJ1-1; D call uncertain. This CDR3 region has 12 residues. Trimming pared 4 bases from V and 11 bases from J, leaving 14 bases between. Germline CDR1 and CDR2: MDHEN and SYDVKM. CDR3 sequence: CASSSISARAFF. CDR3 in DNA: TGTGCCAGCAGTTCAATATCGGCGAGGGCTTTCTTT.

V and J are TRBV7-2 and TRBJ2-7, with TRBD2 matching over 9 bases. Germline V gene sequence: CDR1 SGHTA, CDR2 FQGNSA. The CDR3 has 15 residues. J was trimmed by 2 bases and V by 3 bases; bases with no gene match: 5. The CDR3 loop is CASSFVLAGTYEQYF. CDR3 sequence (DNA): TGTGCCAGCAGCTTCGTGCTAGCGGGGACCTACGAGCAGTACTTC.

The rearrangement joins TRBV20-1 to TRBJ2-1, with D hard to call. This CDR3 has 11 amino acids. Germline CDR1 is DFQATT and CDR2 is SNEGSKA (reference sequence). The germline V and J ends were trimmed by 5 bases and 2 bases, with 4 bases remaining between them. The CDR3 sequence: CSAPTYNEQFF. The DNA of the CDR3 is TGCAGTGCTCCGACCTACAATGAGCAGTTCTTC.

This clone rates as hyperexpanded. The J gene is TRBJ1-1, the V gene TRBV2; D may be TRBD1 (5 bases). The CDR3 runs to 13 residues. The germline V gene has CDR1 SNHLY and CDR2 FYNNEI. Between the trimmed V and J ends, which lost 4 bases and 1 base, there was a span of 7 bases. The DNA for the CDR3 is TGTGCCAGCAGTGGGGACGGGAACACTGAAGCTTTCTTT. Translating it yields CASSGDGNTEAFF.

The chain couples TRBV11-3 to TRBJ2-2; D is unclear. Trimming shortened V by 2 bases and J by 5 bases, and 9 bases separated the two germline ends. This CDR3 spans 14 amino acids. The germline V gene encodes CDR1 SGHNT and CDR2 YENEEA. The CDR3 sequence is CASSLSTSTGELFF. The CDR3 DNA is TGTGCCAGCAGCTTAAGTACTTCGACCGGGGAGCTGTTTTTT.

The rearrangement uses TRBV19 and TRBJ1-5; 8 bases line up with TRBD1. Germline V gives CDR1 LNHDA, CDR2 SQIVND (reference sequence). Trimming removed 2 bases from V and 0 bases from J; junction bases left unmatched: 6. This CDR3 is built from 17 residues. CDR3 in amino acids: CASSIYGTGYSNQPQHF. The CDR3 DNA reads TGTGCCAGTAGTATATATGGGACAGGTTATAGCAATCAGCCCCAGCATTTT. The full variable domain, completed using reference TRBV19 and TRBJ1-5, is DGGITQSPKYLFRKEGQNVTLSCEQNLNHDAMYWYRQDPGQGLRLIYYSQIVNDFQKGDIAEGYSVSREKKESFPLTVTSAQKNPTAFYLCASSIYGTGYSNQPQHFGDGTRLSIL.

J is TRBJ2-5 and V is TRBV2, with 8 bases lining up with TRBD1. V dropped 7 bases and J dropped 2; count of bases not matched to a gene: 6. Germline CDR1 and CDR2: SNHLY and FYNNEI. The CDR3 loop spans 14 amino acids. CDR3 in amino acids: CASKKTGAQETQYF. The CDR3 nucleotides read TGTGCCAGCAAGAAGACAGGGGCGCAAGAGACCCAGTACTTC.

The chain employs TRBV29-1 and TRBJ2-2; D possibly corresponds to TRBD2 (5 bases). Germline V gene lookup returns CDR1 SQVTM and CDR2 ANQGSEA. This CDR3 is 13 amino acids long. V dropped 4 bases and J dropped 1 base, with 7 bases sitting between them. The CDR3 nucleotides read TGCAGCGTTGGGACTGAGAACACCGGGGAGCTGTTTTTT. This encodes CSVGTENTGELFF.

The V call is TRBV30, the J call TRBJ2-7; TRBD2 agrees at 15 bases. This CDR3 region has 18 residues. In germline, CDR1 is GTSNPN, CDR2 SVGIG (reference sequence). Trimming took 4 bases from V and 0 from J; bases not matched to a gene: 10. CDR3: CAWTRGTSGRTSSYEQYF. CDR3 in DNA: TGTGCCTGGACCCGAGGGACTAGCGGGAGGACGAGCTCCTACGAGCAGTACTTC.

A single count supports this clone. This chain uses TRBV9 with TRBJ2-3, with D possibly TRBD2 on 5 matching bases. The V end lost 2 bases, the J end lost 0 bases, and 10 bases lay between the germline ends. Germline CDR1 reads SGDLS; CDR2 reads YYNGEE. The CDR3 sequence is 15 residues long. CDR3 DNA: TGTGCCAGCAGCGTTAGTGGGAGTAGCACAGATACGCAGTATTTT. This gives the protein CASSVSGSSTDTQYF.

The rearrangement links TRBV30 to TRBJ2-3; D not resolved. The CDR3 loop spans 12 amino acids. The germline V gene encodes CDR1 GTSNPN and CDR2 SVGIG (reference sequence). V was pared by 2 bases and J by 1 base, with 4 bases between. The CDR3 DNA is TGTGCCTGGAGTTTTGGCACAGATACGCAGTATTTT. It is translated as CAWSFGTDTQYF. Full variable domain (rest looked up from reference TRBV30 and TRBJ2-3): SQTIHQWPATLVQPVGSPLSLECTVEGTSNPNLYWYRQAAGRGLQLLFYSVGIGQISSEVPQNLSASRPQDRQFILSSKKLLLSDSGFYLCAWSFGTDTQYFGPGTRLTVL.

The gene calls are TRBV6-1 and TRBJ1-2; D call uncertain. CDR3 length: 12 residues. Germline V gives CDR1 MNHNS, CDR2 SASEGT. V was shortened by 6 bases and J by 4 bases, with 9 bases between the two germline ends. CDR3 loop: CASSRIGYGYTF. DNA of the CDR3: TGTGCCAGCAGCCGTATTGGCTATGGCTACACCTTC.

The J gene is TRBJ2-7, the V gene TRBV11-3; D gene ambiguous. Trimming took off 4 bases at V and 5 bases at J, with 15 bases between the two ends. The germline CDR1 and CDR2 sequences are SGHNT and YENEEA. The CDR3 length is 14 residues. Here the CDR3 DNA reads TGTGCCAGCAGCTCTCAAACCGGGTCCCACGAGCAGTACTTC. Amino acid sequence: CASSSQTGSHEQYF.

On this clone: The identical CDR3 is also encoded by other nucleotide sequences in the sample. The CDR3 region has the DNA TGTGCCTGGAGTGTAGGGGTTTACGAGCAGTACTTC. Translated, it gives CAWSVGVYEQYF. The chain joins TRBV30 to TRBJ2-7; tentative D call: TRBD1 (5 bases). This CDR3 is 12 amino acids long. V shed 0 bases and J shed 4 bases, with 7 bases lying between them. Germline loops: CDR1 GTSNPN, CDR2 SVGIG (reference sequence).

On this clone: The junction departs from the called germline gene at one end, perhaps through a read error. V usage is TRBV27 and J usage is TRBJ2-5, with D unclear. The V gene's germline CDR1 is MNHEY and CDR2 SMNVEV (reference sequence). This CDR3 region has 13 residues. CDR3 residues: CASSFRSEEAQYF. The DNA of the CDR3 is TGTGCCAGCAGTTTTAGGTCCGAAGAGGCCCAGTACTTC.

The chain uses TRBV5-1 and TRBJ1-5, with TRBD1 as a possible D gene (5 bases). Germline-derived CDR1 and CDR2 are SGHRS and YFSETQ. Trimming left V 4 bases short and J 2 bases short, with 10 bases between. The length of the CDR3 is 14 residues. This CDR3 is CASSPDSRNQPQHF. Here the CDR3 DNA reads TGCGCCAGCAGCCCAGACAGCCGCAATCAGCCCCAGCATTTT.